This T cell receptor (beta chain) is drawn from a study of blood T cell repertoires in COVID-19. For the study at large: Nucleic acid was either cDNA or gDNA, and it came from T cells, B-cell-depleted T cells, or PBMCs.

CDR1 and CDR2 (germline): GTSNPN, SVGIG (reference sequence). V shed 0 bases and J 8 bases; nucleotides not matched to a gene: 8. The CDR3 totals 16 residues. Some clones are missing from TCRdb's copy, which holds only in-frame ones; the method was immunoSEQ multiplex PCR. Among about 330,000 clones listed, 70% to 90% were seen once. This receptor was taken from a man aged 18 to 30 who had recovered from COVID-19. The chain couples TRBV30 to TRBJ2-1; 12 nucleotides match TRBD2. The sequenced sample was peripheral blood. Here the CDR3 reads CAWSVGSTSGSDEQFF. As DNA, the CDR3 is TGTGCCTGGAGTGTAGGGTCGACTAGCGGGAGCGATGAGCAGTTCTTC.